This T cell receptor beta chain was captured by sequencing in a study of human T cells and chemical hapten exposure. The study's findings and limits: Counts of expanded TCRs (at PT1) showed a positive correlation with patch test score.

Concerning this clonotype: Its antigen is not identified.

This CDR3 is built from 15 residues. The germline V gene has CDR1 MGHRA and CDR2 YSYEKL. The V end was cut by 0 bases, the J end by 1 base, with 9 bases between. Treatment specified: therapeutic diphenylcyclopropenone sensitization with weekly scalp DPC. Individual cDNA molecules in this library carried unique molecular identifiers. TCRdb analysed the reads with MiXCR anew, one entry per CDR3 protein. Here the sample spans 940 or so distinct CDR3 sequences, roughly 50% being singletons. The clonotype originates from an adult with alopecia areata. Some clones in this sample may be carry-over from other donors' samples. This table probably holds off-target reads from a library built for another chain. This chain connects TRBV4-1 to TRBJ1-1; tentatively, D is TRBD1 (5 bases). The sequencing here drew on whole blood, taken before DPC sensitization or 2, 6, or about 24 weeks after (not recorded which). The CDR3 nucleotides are TGCGCCAGCAGCCAAGAGGGCAGGGCGAACACTGAAGCTTTCTTT. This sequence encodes CASSQEGRANTEAFF.